Detailed here is one TCR beta chain. Its antigen is currently unknown. These data originate in a study of T cells after yellow fever vaccination. Overall study results and limits: Researchers cautioned that FACS-sorted repertoires could harbor abundant clonotypes contaminating from the bulk population. Booster samples showed a return of most primary-vaccination clones (under 98% CD4, around 88% CD8).

TCRdb called the 5' RACE reads again in MiXCR, with one record for every CDR3 protein. Here the sample spans more than 110,000 distinct CDR3 sequences, 5% to 7.5% being singletons. Germline values: CDR1 DFQATT, CDR2 SNEGSKA (reference sequence). The V and J ends lost 6 bases and 1 base respectively, with 16 bases between them. The CDR3 runs 14 residues. The clonotype originates from a man aged 25 to 40 who received the YFV17D yellow fever vaccine. The genes are TRBV20-1 and TRBJ2-7, with a possible D match to TRBD1 (5 bases). The sample consisted of CD4+ T cells sorted from PBMCs, taken 10 days after the yellow fever booster vaccination. DNA for the CDR3: TGCAGTGCGGCGGACACCCGGATGTCCTACGAGCAGTACTTC. Translation gives CSAADTRMSYEQYF.